The source of this TCR beta chain is a study of spatial heterogeneity in lung cancer. This sample's time point: sample taken at primary tumor resection. Samples were donated by 72 untreated early-stage non-small cell lung cancer patients. Without sorting, whole RNA was sequenced from tumor, nontumor lung or frozen PBMC. Germline V gives CDR1 DFQATT, CDR2 SNEGSKA (reference sequence). Deletions cut 4 bases from V and 2 bases from J, with 10 bases between. The CDR3 totals 13 residues. By share, this clonotype ranks as medium-sized (0.01 to 0.1%). No antigen is known for it. Findings and limits, study-wide: The number of expanded tumor alpha and beta chains correlated with mutation number.

TCRdb re-called the 5' RACE reads with MiXCR, one entry per CDR3 protein. Among about 1,500 distinct CDR3 sequences, roughly 6.4% were seen once, and the ten largest hold 56%. Sequenced material: lung tumor tissue, taken at surgery. The J gene is TRBJ2-3, the V gene TRBV20-1; D might be TRBD2 (5 bases). The receptor was derived from a female donor with early-stage non-small cell lung cancer. CDR3 DNA sequence: TGCAGTGCTACGGACGGGATCACAGATACGCAGTATTTT. This sequence encodes CSATDGITDTQYF.